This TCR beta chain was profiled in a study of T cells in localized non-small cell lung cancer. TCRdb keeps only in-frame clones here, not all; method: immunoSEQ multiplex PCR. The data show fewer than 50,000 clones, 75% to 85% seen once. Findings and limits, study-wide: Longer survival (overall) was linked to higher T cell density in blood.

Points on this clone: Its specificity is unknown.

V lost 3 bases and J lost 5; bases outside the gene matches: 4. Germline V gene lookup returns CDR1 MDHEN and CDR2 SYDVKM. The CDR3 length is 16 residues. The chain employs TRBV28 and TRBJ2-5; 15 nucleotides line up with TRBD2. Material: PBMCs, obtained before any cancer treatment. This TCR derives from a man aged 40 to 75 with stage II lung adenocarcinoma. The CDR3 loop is CASSFGLAGGGETQYF. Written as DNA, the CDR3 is TGTGCCAGCAGTTTTGGACTAGCGGGAGGGGGGGAGACCCAGTACTTC.